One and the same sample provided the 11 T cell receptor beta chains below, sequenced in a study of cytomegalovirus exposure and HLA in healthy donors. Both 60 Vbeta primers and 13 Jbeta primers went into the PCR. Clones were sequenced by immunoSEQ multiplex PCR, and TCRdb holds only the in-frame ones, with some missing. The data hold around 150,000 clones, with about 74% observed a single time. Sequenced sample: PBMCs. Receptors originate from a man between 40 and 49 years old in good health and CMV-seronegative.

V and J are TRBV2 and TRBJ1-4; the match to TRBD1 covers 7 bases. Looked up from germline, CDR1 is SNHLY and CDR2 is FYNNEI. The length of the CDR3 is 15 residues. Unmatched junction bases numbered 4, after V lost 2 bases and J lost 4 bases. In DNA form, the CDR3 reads TGTGCCAGCAGTGAAAAAACAGGGGATAATGAAAAACTGTTTTTT. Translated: CASSEKTGDNEKLFF.

The chain's CDR3 is CASSPTGGGQYF. CDR3 DNA sequence: TGTGCCAGCAGCCCTACAGGGGGCGGGCAGTACTTC. The chain joins TRBV7-6 to TRBJ2-7, with 9 bases lining up with TRBD1. CDR1 and CDR2 (germline): SGHVS, FNYEAQ. The CDR3 loop spans 12 amino acids. Losses at the gene ends were 5 bases for V and 9 bases for J; bases not matched to a gene: 5.

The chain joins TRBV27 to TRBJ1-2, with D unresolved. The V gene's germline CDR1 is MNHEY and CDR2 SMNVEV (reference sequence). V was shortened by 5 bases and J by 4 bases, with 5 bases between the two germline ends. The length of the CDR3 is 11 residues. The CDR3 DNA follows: TGTGCCAGCAGTCCAGGCTATGGCTACACCTTC. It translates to CASSPGYGYTF.

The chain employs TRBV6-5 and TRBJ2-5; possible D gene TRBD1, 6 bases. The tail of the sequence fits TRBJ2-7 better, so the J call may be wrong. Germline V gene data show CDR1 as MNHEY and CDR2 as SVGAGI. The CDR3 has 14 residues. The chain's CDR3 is CASSYGQSTYEQYF. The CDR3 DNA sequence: TGTGCCAGCAGTTACGGACAGTCTACCTACGAGCAGTACTTC.

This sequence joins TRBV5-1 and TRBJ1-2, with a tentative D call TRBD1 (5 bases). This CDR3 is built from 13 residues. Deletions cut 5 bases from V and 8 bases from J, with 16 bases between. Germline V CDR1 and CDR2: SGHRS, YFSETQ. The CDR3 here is CASRLDSAGGYTF. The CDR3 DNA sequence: TGCGCCAGCAGGCTTGACAGCGCAGGGGGCTACACCTTC.

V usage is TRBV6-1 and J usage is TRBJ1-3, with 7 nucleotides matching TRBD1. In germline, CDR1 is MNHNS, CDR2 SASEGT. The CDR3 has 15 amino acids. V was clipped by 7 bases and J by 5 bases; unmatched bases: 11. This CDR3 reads CASTFDRATRNTIYF. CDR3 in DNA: TGTGCCAGCACTTTTGACAGGGCGACTAGAAACACCATATATTTT.

CDR3: CASMYYNEQFF. The CDR3 DNA reads TGTGCCAGCATGTATTACAATGAGCAGTTCTTC. The chain employs TRBV2 and TRBJ2-1; D not certain. Germline assignment: CDR1 SNHLY and CDR2 FYNNEI. The CDR3 has 11 residues. V gave up 7 bases and J gave up 4 bases, with 5 bases separating them.

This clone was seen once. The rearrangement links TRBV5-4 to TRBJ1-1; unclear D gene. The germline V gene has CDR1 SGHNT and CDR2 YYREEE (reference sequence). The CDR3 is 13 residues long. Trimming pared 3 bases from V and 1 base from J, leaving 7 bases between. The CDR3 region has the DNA TGTGCCAGCAGCTCTTACACGAACACTGAAGCTTTCTTT. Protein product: CASSSYTNTEAFF. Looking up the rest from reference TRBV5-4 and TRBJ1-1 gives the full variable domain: ETGVTQSPTHLIKTRGQQVTLRCSSQSGHNTVSWYQQALGQGPQFIFQYYREEENGRGNFPPRFSGLQFPNYSSELNVNALELDDSALYLCASSSYTNTEAFFGQGTRLTVV.

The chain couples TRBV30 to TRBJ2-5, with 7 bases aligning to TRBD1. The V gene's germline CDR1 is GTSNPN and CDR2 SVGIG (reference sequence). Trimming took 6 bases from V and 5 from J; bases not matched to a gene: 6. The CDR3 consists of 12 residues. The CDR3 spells CACNRGAETQYF. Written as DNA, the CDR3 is TGTGCCTGCAACAGGGGAGCTGAGACCCAGTACTTC. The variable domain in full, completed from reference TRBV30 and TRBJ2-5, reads SQTIHQWPATLVQPVGSPLSLECTVEGTSNPNLYWYRQAAGRGLQLLFYSVGIGQISSEVPQNLSASRPQDRQFILSSKKLLLSDSGFYLCACNRGAETQYFGPGTRLLVL.

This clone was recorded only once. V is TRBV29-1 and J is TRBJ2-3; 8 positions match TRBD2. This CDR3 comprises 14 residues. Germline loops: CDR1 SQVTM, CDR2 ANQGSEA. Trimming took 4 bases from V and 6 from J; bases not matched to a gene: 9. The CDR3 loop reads CSVGGLAGLDTQYF. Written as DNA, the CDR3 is TGCAGCGTTGGAGGACTAGCAGGACTGGATACGCAGTATTTT.

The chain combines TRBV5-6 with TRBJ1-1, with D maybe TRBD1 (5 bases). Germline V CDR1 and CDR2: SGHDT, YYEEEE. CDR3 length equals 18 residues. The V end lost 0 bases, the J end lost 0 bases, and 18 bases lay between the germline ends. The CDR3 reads CASSLAAMLGQMNTEAFF. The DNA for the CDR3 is TGTGCCAGCAGCTTGGCGGCAATGTTGGGGCAAATGAACACTGAAGCTTTCTTT.